These 22 T cell receptor beta chains were all obtained from the same sample, sequenced in a study of sequential checkpoint blockade in melanoma. The assay was immunoSEQ multiplex PCR, and TCRdb's table has in-frame clones only and misses some. The table includes roughly 9,900 clones, 45% to 60% detected once. Documented treatment: randomized to nivolumab then ipilimumab (arm A) or the reverse (arm B). The sample here was CD8+ T cells sorted from blood (inferred from file names), taken from a patient given nivolumab and ipilimumab in sequence. The origin of the receptors is a human donor with melanoma.

This clone was seen a handful of times. J is TRBJ1-5 and V is TRBV19, with TRBD1 matching over 7 bases. CDR1 is LNHDA and CDR2 is SQIVND in the germline V gene (reference sequence). The CDR3 spans 14 residues. Trimming cost V 5 bases and J 2 bases; bases outside gene matches: 3. The CDR3 loop is CASSDRVGNQPQHF. CDR3 bases: TGTGCCAGTAGTGACAGGGTGGGCAATCAGCCCCAGCATTTT.

The CDR3 coding sequence is TGCGCCAGCAGTCAATCGCCGCCCCATAGTTCCGCTTACGAGCAGTACTTC. This codes for CASSQSPPHSSAYEQYF. The chain couples TRBV23-1 to TRBJ2-7; D remains unclear. TRBV23-1 carries the ORF label, with uncertain function. V was pared by 0 bases and J by 4 bases, with 19 bases between. The CDR3 has 17 residues.

This clone was seen more than once but under ten times. V gene TRBV15 combines with J gene TRBJ1-6, with D unresolved. The length of the CDR3 is 15 residues. Trimming removed 5 bases from V and 10 bases from J, with 18 bases in between. CDR1 is LNHNV, CDR2 YYDKDF, per germline (reference sequence). The CDR3 coding sequence is TGTGCCACCAGCCCGGGCGGGGTTCAGGCGTCACCCCTCCACTTT. It is translated as CATSPGGVQASPLHF.

The chain joins TRBV25-1 to TRBJ2-1; perhaps TRBD2 as D (6 bases). CDR3 length equals 14 residues. Germline V lookup: CDR1 MGHDK, CDR2 SYGVNS. Between the trimmed V and J ends, which lost 0 bases and 9 bases, there was a span of 12 bases. CDR3 protein: CASSEYGYGSEQFF. The CDR3, as DNA: TGTGCCAGCAGTGAATACGGTTACGGGAGTGAGCAGTTCTTC.

The gene calls are TRBV28 and TRBJ2-2; a possible D gene is TRBD1 (6 bases). Trimming stripped 6 bases from V and 1 base from J, with 12 bases between. This CDR3 has 15 amino acids. Germline loops: CDR1 MDHEN, CDR2 SYDVKM. The DNA of the CDR3 is TGTGCCAGCAGCCTCCAGACAGGGAACACCGGGGAGCTGTTTTTT. Translating gives CASSLQTGNTGELFF.

This rearrangement joins TRBV6-4 to TRBJ2-3; 9 nucleotides match TRBD2. The ends lost 3 bases at V and 2 bases at J; junction bases unmatched: 0. The length of the CDR3 is 14 residues. CDR1 is MRHNA, CDR2 SNTAGT, per germline. The CDR3 DNA follows: TGTGCCAGCAGTGAGGGACTAGCCACAGATACGCAGTATTTT. The encoded protein is CASSEGLATDTQYF.

The chain carries TRBV6-5 and TRBJ2-7, with 9 nucleotides matching TRBD1. V lost 7 bases, J lost 5 bases, and 9 bases stayed unmatched. The CDR3 spans 14 residues. CDR1 and CDR2 (germline): MNHEY, SVGAGI. This CDR3 reads CASNSGTGIHEQYF. CDR3 nucleotide sequence: TGTGCCAGCAACTCCGGGACAGGGATCCACGAGCAGTACTTC.

The rearrangement joins TRBV2 to TRBJ2-7, with TRBD1 matching 7 bases. This CDR3 comprises 16 residues. Germline CDR1 SNHLY, CDR2 FYNNEI. The V segment lost 2 bases and the J segment 1 base; nucleotides outside the gene matches: 8. The CDR3 loop is CASSELGQSSSYEQYF. The CDR3 region has the DNA TGTGCCAGCAGTGAATTGGGACAGTCCTCTTCCTACGAGCAGTACTTC. Based on the CDR3 plus reference TRBV2 and TRBJ2-7, the full variable domain is EPEVTQTPSHQVTQMGQEVILRCVPISNHLYFYWYRQILGQKVEFLVSFYNNEISEKSEIFDDQFSVERPDGSNFTLKIRSTKLEDSAMYFCASSELGQSSSYEQYFGPGTRLTVT.

The table lists this clone with a few counts. V usage is TRBV27 and J usage is TRBJ2-1; 8 bases agree with TRBD2. This CDR3 is 16 amino acids long. Germline-derived CDR1 and CDR2 are MNHEY and SMNVEV (reference sequence). Trimming took 5 bases from V and 9 from J; bases not matched to a gene: 15. CDR3 residues: CASSLPTGGGRSEQFF. CDR3 nucleotides: TGTGCCAGCAGTCTCCCCACCGGGGGGGGTCGATCTGAGCAGTTCTTC.

The CDR3 protein is CASSQDFVSPLHF. The CDR3 region has the DNA TGTGCCAGCAGCCAAGACTTTGTATCACCCCTCCACTTT. The chain carries TRBV4-2 and TRBJ1-6, with unresolved D. In germline, CDR1 is LGHNA, CDR2 YNFKEQ. This CDR3 is built from 13 residues. Trimming removed 0 bases at V and 10 bases at J, with 7 bases between.

This chain uses TRBV10-3 with TRBJ2-2; TRBD1 aligns across 7 bases. Looked up from germline, CDR1 is ENHRY and CDR2 is SYGVKD. The CDR3 is made up of 15 amino acids. V lost 8 bases, J lost 0 bases, and 6 bases stayed unmatched. The CDR3 DNA reads as TGTGCCATCCTACGGGACAGCCCGAACACCGGGGAGCTGTTTTTT. This sequence encodes CAILRDSPNTGELFF.

This clone was seen only once. This sequence joins TRBV5-4 and TRBJ1-3; 7 bases are a match to TRBD1. The CDR3 has 15 amino acids. Germline V gives CDR1 SGHNT, CDR2 YYREEE (reference sequence). V shed 4 bases and J 4 bases; nucleotides not matched to a gene: 8. The CDR3 nucleotides read TGTGCCAGCAGCACCGAGGACAGGCCAGGAAACACCATATATTTT. This translates into CASSTEDRPGNTIYF.

The chain uses TRBV7-2 and TRBJ2-5; 7 bases line up with TRBD1. The CDR3 runs to 15 residues. Losses at the gene ends were 1 base for V and 7 bases for J; bases not matched to a gene: 9. From germline, CDR1 is SGHTA and CDR2 FQGNSA. Here the CDR3 DNA reads TGTGCCAGCAGCTTAGATGGACAGGCACAGGGGACCCAGTACTTC. Translating it yields CASSLDGQAQGTQYF. Full variable domain (rest looked up from reference TRBV7-2 and TRBJ2-5): GAGVSQSPSNKVTEKGKDVELRCDPISGHTALYWYRQSLGQGLEFLIYFQGNSAPDKSGLPSDRFSAERTGGSVSTLTIQRTQQEDSAVYLCASSLDGQAQGTQYFGPGTRLLVL.

The table lists this clone with a count of one. V is TRBV27 and J is TRBJ2-2; 8 nucleotides match TRBD2. Unmatched junction bases numbered 4, after V lost 3 bases and J lost 1 base. CDR1 and CDR2 from the germline V gene are MNHEY and SMNVEV (reference sequence). The CDR3 spans 16 residues. CDR3 DNA sequence: TGTGCCAGCAGTTTGGAAGCGGGGGTGAACACCGGGGAGCTGTTTTTT. Protein product: CASSLEAGVNTGELFF.

The chain couples TRBV19 to TRBJ1-5; D might be TRBD1 (6 bases). Germline lookup yields CDR1 LNHDA and CDR2 SQIVND (reference sequence). This CDR3 is 16 amino acids long. Trimming pared 7 bases from V and 0 bases from J, leaving 16 bases between. Here the CDR3 DNA reads TGTGCCAGTAAGGGGGGGGGAGACCATAGCAATCAGCCCCAGCATTTT. As protein: CASKGGGDHSNQPQHF.

The genes are TRBV28 and TRBJ1-2, with D possibly matching TRBD1 (5 bases). Germline lookup yields CDR1 MDHEN and CDR2 SYDVKM. The V gene lost 6 bases and the J gene lost 3 bases, with 11 bases spanning the gap. The length of the CDR3 is 13 residues. The CDR3: CASSLQDYYGYTF. The CDR3 region has the DNA TGTGCCAGCAGCTTACAGGACTACTATGGCTACACCTTC.

The DNA for the CDR3 is TGTGCCAGCAGTGAAGCCAGGGGGCCCAGCTACGAGCAGTACTTC. It codes for CASSEARGPSYEQYF. This chain connects TRBV2 to TRBJ2-7; TRBD1 matches 8 bases. The CDR3 runs to 15 residues. The V gene's germline CDR1 is SNHLY and CDR2 FYNNEI. The trim removed 0 bases at V and 3 bases at J, leaving 4 bases unmatched. Variable domain in full (rest from reference TRBV2 and TRBJ2-7): EPEVTQTPSHQVTQMGQEVILRCVPISNHLYFYWYRQILGQKVEFLVSFYNNEISEKSEIFDDQFSVERPDGSNFTLKIRSTKLEDSAMYFCASSEARGPSYEQYFGPGTRLTVT.

CDR3 sequence reads: CASSLGGDTQYF. The CDR3 DNA is TGTGCCAGCAGCTTAGGAGGCGATACGCAGTATTTT. The genes are TRBV11-3 and TRBJ2-3; no firm D call. CDR1 and CDR2 from the germline V gene are SGHNT and YENEEA. The CDR3 is 12 residues long. V lost 1 base and J 6 bases, leaving 5 bases between the germline ends.

As for this clone: This same CDR3 is encoded by further DNA sequences in the sample. The chain has TRBV6-5 and TRBJ1-2; a possible D gene is TRBD1 (5 bases). This CDR3 spans 14 amino acids. V was cut by 2 bases and J by 3 bases, with 10 bases left in between. Germline V gene sequence: CDR1 MNHEY, CDR2 SVGAGI. The CDR3 loop is CASSYHRGDYGYTF. The DNA of the CDR3 is TGTGCCAGCAGTTACCATAGGGGTGACTATGGCTACACCTTC.

This chain links TRBV5-4 with TRBJ2-1; the D gene is possibly TRBD2 (5 bases). The germline gives CDR1 SGHNT, CDR2 YYREEE (reference sequence). The CDR3 length is 13 residues. V was trimmed by 0 bases and J by 8 bases, leaving 9 bases between them. CDR3 in DNA: TGTGCCAGCAGCTTGGTAGGGAGCGATGAGCAGTTCTTC. It specifies CASSLVGSDEQFF.

The V and J genes are TRBV6-4 and TRBJ2-3; maybe TRBD2 (7 bases). Trimming pared 0 bases from V and 3 bases from J, leaving 13 bases between. This CDR3 has 16 residues. Germline V gene lookup returns CDR1 MRHNA and CDR2 SNTAGT. The chain's CDR3 is CASSDSGGGGTDTQYF. CDR3 DNA: TGTGCCAGCAGTGACTCCGGAGGGGGAGGGACAGATACGCAGTATTTT.

This clone has just a few counts. One end of the junction does not line up with germline, which may come from a read error. The chain employs TRBV7-9 and TRBJ2-7; the D is unclear. This CDR3 has 11 amino acids. Germline V CDR1 and CDR2: SEHNR, FQNEAQ (reference sequence). The CDR3 loop reads CASGFPYEQYF. The CDR3 nucleotides read TGTGCCAGCGGCTTTCCGTACGAGCAGTACTTC.